One sample yielded the 25 T cell receptor beta chains listed below, sequenced in a study of T cell repertoires in cytomegalovirus infection (dated by TCRdb to between 2018 and 2021). The treatment or condition label corresponds to: in vitro stimulation with specific CMV peptide epitopes to enrich CMV-specific T cells. Sequencing was carried out with an Illumina HiSeq 1500. TCRdb reanalyzed the raw reads on its own, using fastp at Q25 for trimming and MiXCR for clone calling, and kept in-frame beta chains. Under each unique CDR3 protein, matching rows form one entry showing the most common genes and DNA. For this sample there are some 200,000 distinct CDR3 sequences; roughly two fifths appear just once. The top ten constitute 55% to 70% of the sample. These TCRs' antigens remain unknown. The specimen comprised CD8+ T cells from cultured PBMCs, sampled from culture after CMV antigen stimulation. The receptors here all came from a human donor in good health (CMV status not recorded). Some clones in this sample may be carry-over from other donors' samples.

The chain has TRBV11-2 and TRBJ2-7, with 12 bases aligning to TRBD1. The V segment lost 1 base and the J segment 3 bases; nucleotides outside the gene matches: 13. This CDR3 is built from 19 residues. The germline gives CDR1 SGHAT, CDR2 FQNNGV. The CDR3 nucleotides are TGTGCCAGCAGCTTAGTAGGCGGGACAGGGGGCGTAAGGGGCTACGAGCAGTACTTC. This sequence encodes CASSLVGGTGGVRGYEQYF.

This clonotype came up a few times. The V call is TRBV27, the J call TRBJ2-4, with D perhaps being TRBD1 or TRBD2 (5 bases each). The CDR3 spans 16 residues. V was pared by 4 bases and J by 6 bases, with 19 bases between. The V gene's germline CDR1 is MNHEY and CDR2 SMNVEV (reference sequence). The CDR3 DNA reads as TGTGCCAGCAGTTACTCCCAGGGCGACGGAGGAAACATTCAGTACTTC. Translation: CASSYSQGDGGNIQYF.

V usage is TRBV4-1 and J usage is TRBJ2-1; TRBD2 might be the D (6 bases). The CDR3 has 14 residues. Germline V CDR1 and CDR2: MGHRA, YSYEKL. The V end lost 1 base, the J end lost 6 bases, and 10 bases lay between the germline ends. The CDR3 bases are TGCGCCAGCAGCCAAGCGACTAGACCCAATGAGCAGTTCTTC. It encodes CASSQATRPNEQFF.

The gene calls are TRBV19 and TRBJ1-1; a possible D gene is TRBD1 (6 bases). This CDR3 contains 14 residues. V was pared by 9 bases and J by 5 bases, with 19 bases between. CDR1 is LNHDA, CDR2 SQIVND, per germline (reference sequence). CDR3 amino acids: CASIRGRGLTEAFF. In DNA, the CDR3 is TGTGCCAGCATTAGGGGCAGGGGATTGACTGAAGCTTTCTTT.

The gene calls are TRBV27 and TRBJ1-1; no reliable D call. The ends were cut back, 5 bases at V and 6 bases at J, with 22 bases in the middle. The CDR3 is made up of 16 amino acids. Germline lookup yields CDR1 MNHEY and CDR2 SMNVEV (reference sequence). CDR3 coding DNA: TGTGCCAGCAGTCCACTATTATCCCTCCTTGGGGCTGAAGCTTTCTTT. It yields the protein CASSPLLSLLGAEAFF.

V and J are TRBV27 and TRBJ2-1; 10 bases are shared with TRBD1. V was pared by 2 bases and J by 5 bases, with 3 bases of the junction left unmatched. Germline loops: CDR1 MNHEY, CDR2 SMNVEV (reference sequence). The CDR3 has 15 residues. The CDR3 reads CASSLGTGVNNEQFF. CDR3 bases: TGTGCCAGCAGTTTAGGGACAGGGGTTAACAATGAGCAGTTCTTC.

This clonotype has more than one count but fewer than ten. V usage is TRBV11-2 and J usage is TRBJ2-7, with D perhaps TRBD2 (5 bases). Trimming shortened V by 5 bases and J by 4 bases, and 15 bases separated the two germline ends. The CDR3 sequence is 14 residues long. Germline assignment: CDR1 SGHAT and CDR2 FQNNGV. In DNA, the CDR3 is TGTGCCAGCAGCACCGGGCCCCCGGGGTACGAGCAGTACTTC. Its protein is CASSTGPPGYEQYF.

The chain uses TRBV11-1 and TRBJ2-7; a weak D match, TRBD2 (6 bases). V lost 9 bases to trimming and J lost 4 bases, with 19 bases between them. Per the germline V gene, CDR1 is SGHAT and CDR2 is FQDESV (reference sequence). The CDR3 runs 14 residues. The CDR3 here is CARTLPRSGYEQYF. In DNA, the CDR3 is TGTGCCAGAACCTTGCCCCGAAGCGGGTACGAGCAGTACTTC. Combining the CDR3 with reference TRBV11-1 and TRBJ2-7 gives the whole variable domain EAEVAQSPRYKITEKSQAVAFWCDPISGHATLYWYRQILGQGPELLVQFQDESVVDDSQLPKDRFSAERLKGVDSTLKIQPAELGDSAMYLCARTLPRSGYEQYFGPGTRLTVT.

This chain uses TRBV6-2 or TRBV6-3 with TRBJ1-5; D may be TRBD1 (5 bases). The CDR3 sequence is 16 residues long. Trimming shortened V by 6 bases and J by 0 bases, and 15 bases separated the two germline ends. Germline CDR1 reads MNHEY; CDR2 reads SVGEGT. CDR3 amino acids: CASSPAGENSNQPQHF. The CDR3 coding sequence is TGTGCCAGCAGCCCCGCGGGGGAGAATAGCAATCAGCCCCAGCATTTT.

The chain carries TRBV27 and TRBJ1-1, with a weak D call TRBD1 (5 bases). Between the trimmed V and J ends, which lost 6 bases and 1 base, there was a span of 12 bases. Germline loops: CDR1 MNHEY, CDR2 SMNVEV (reference sequence). The CDR3 runs 14 residues. The CDR3 sequence: CASRGRQRNTEAFF. The DNA of the CDR3 is TGTGCCAGCAGAGGTCGACAGAGGAACACTGAAGCTTTCTTT.

The V and J genes are TRBV4-1 and TRBJ1-2, with 9 nucleotides matching TRBD1. Germline loops: CDR1 MGHRA, CDR2 YSYEKL. The ends lost 4 bases at V and 8 bases at J; junction bases unmatched: 14. This CDR3 region has 16 residues. CDR3 coding DNA: TGCGCCAGCAGCCGAGGGACAGGGAGGGGGATTGTAGGCTACACCTTC. Translated, it gives CASSRGTGRGIVGYTF.

The chain links TRBV27 to TRBJ1-1, with TRBD1 matching 8 bases. Germline V CDR1 and CDR2: MNHEY, SMNVEV (reference sequence). The CDR3 runs 15 residues. J was trimmed by 0 bases and V by 5 bases; bases with no gene match: 5. The CDR3 here is CASSIQGGLNTEAFF. The CDR3 region has the DNA TGTGCCAGCAGTATACAGGGGGGATTGAACACTGAAGCTTTCTTT.

This clonotype was seen ten or more times. The rearrangement joins TRBV7-2 to TRBJ2-1, with 7 nucleotides matching TRBD2. V was pared by 1 base and J by 0 bases, with 3 bases of the junction left unmatched. This CDR3 is built from 16 residues. From germline, CDR1 is SGHTA and CDR2 FQGNSA. The CDR3 DNA sequence: TGTGCCAGCAGCTTAGAGGGCGGGAGCTCCTACAATGAGCAGTTCTTC. Translation gives CASSLEGGSSYNEQFF.

This rearrangement joins TRBV2 to TRBJ2-3; possible D gene TRBD1, 6 bases. The length of the CDR3 is 15 residues. Deletions cut 0 bases from V and 5 bases from J, with 12 bases between. Germline CDR1 and CDR2: SNHLY and FYNNEI. CDR3 bases: TGTGCCAGCAGTGAAGCGGGGGCGCAAGGAGATACGCAGTATTTT. Translation: CASSEAGAQGDTQYF.

This clonotype has a handful of counts. The J gene is TRBJ1-4, the V gene TRBV7-2; 8 positions match TRBD1. Germline V gene lookup returns CDR1 SGHTA and CDR2 FQGNSA. This CDR3 comprises 14 residues. V shed 4 bases, J shed 8 bases, and the junction held 6 bases outside the gene matches. The CDR3 nucleotides read TGTGCCAGCAGCTCGGCAGGGGGCCAAGAAAAACTGTTTTTT. Amino acid sequence: CASSSAGGQEKLFF.

This clonotype was recorded only once. The gene calls are TRBV30 and TRBJ2-1; D not resolved. The CDR3 extends over 12 amino acids. Germline-derived CDR1 and CDR2 are GTSNPN and SVGIG (reference sequence). The V and J ends lost 3 bases and 10 bases respectively, with 13 bases between them. The CDR3 sequence is CAWRGSESEQFF. The CDR3, as DNA: TGTGCCTGGAGAGGATCGGAATCGGAGCAGTTCTTC.

The V call is TRBV7-4, the J call TRBJ2-1; 16 bases line up with TRBD2. Germline V CDR1 and CDR2: SGHVT, SQSDAQ. The CDR3 sequence is 18 residues long. V shed 4 bases, J shed 0 bases, and the junction held 3 bases outside the gene matches. CDR3 sequence reads: CASSSGTSGRGSYNEQFF. As DNA, the CDR3 is TGTGCCAGCAGCTCCGGGACTAGCGGGAGGGGCTCCTACAATGAGCAGTTCTTC.

The chain has TRBV12-3 or TRBV12-4 and TRBJ2-1; 7 bases match TRBD1. With V trimmed by 4 bases and J by 4 bases, 10 bases remained unmatched. The CDR3 covers 16 residues. CDR3 sequence (DNA): TGTGCCAGCAGTTCGACCGGGACAGAGCCTTACAATGAGCAGTTCTTC. It yields the protein CASSSTGTEPYNEQFF.

CDR3 nucleotide sequence: TGTGCCAGCAGTTCGATCCAACAAACGCAGTATTTT. Translation: CASSSIQQTQYF. The chain employs TRBV27 and TRBJ2-3; D unclear. This CDR3 contains 12 residues. V lost 4 bases and J 9 bases, leaving 11 bases between the germline ends. CDR1 is MNHEY and CDR2 is SMNVEV in the germline V gene (reference sequence).

The chain links TRBV25-1 to TRBJ2-7; unclear D gene. The germline CDR1 and CDR2 sequences are MGHDK and SYGVNS. CDR3 size: 14 residues. Trimming removed 4 bases from V and 4 bases from J, with 14 bases in between. The DNA of the CDR3 is TGTGCCAGCAGTGGAAGGGAAAAAGGATACGAGCAGTACTTC. This codes for CASSGREKGYEQYF.

In this sample, this clonotype turned up a few times. This chain links TRBV6-5 with TRBJ2-1, with 11 nucleotides matching TRBD2. Germline V CDR1 and CDR2: MNHEY, SVGAGI. The junction had 13 bases not matched to a gene; V was cut back by 6 bases and J by 6 bases. The CDR3 spans 17 residues. The CDR3 nucleotides read TGTGCCAGCAGGATTGATAGCGGGAGGGCCACTTCCAATGAGCAGTTCTTC. Translating it yields CASRIDSGRATSNEQFF.

This clonotype was seen a few times. The chain links TRBV2 to TRBJ1-1; D ambiguous. The CDR3 spans 10 residues. V was trimmed by 11 bases and J by 8 bases, leaving 12 bases between them. From germline, CDR1 is SNHLY and CDR2 FYNNEI. The CDR3 sequence: CAAGSGEAFF. The CDR3, as DNA: TGTGCCGCGGGGTCCGGGGAAGCTTTCTTT.

The chain recombines TRBV11-2 with TRBJ2-1, with 9 bases matching TRBD1. V shed 5 bases and J 12 bases; nucleotides not matched to a gene: 17. Germline V gene data show CDR1 as SGHAT and CDR2 as FQNNGV. The CDR3 contains 16 residues. For the CDR3, the DNA is TGTGCCAGCAGCCTCATAGGACAGGGGACGGGTAAGAGGCAGTTCTTC. It is translated as CASSLIGQGTGKRQFF.

This sequence joins TRBV24-1 and TRBJ2-3; 10 bases are shared with TRBD2. Unmatched junction bases numbered 6, after V lost 4 bases and J lost 3 bases. The CDR3 runs to 16 residues. Germline CDR1 is KGHDR and CDR2 is SFDVKD. This CDR3 is CATSDSSGGATDTQYF. CDR3 nucleotide sequence: TGTGCCACCAGTGACTCGAGCGGGGGGGCAACAGATACGCAGTATTTT.

CDR3 amino acids: CSASGYRESPGGSYNEQFF. The CDR3 nucleotides are TGCAGTGCAAGTGGGTACCGGGAGTCCCCGGGAGGCTCCTACAATGAGCAGTTCTTC. The chain is built from TRBV20-1 and TRBJ2-1, with 7 bases aligning to TRBD2. The CDR3 loop spans 19 amino acids. Germline V lookup: CDR1 DFQATT, CDR2 SNEGSKA (reference sequence). V gave up 6 bases and J gave up 0 bases; unmatched junction bases: 20.